This passage covers 20 T cell receptor beta chains from one sample sequenced in a study of blood T cells in healthy people across ages. Primed by a sample-barcoded 5' primer and a J-beta primer mix, a second PCR proceeded for roughly 6 to 12 cycles. TCRdb redid the calling of the 5' RACE reads with MiXCR, one entry per CDR3 protein. The sample records around 790,000 distinct CDR3 sequences, under 45% being singletons. Sequencing used blood. Receptors originate from a man aged 55 to 70 in good health.

This clonotype was observed a few times. The CDR3 sequence is CASSVGAAGAYEQYF. The CDR3 DNA follows: TGTGCCAGCAGCGTTGGTGCGGCGGGGGCCTACGAGCAGTACTTC. This chain links TRBV9 with TRBJ2-7; 7 positions agree with TRBD2. V gave up 2 bases and J gave up 2 bases; unmatched junction bases: 7. Germline-derived CDR1 and CDR2 are SGDLS and YYNGEE. CDR3 length: 15 amino acids.

The genes are TRBV5-1 and TRBJ1-2, with 7 positions matching TRBD1. The CDR3 loop spans 15 amino acids. Germline V gene sequence: CDR1 SGHRS, CDR2 YFSETQ. J lost 4 bases, V lost 4 bases, and 10 bases had no gene match. The DNA for the CDR3 is TGCGCCAGCAGCACCGGGACAGAGAATATCTATGGCTACACCTTC. Amino acid sequence: CASSTGTENIYGYTF.

V and J are TRBV20-1 and TRBJ1-1; D is perhaps TRBD1 (6 bases). CDR3 length: 13 residues. Trimming took off 7 bases at V and 5 bases at J, with 17 bases between the two ends. Germline V gene data show CDR1 as DFQATT and CDR2 as SNEGSKA (reference sequence). The CDR3 is CSVRGGLETEAFF. CDR3 coding DNA: TGCAGTGTTAGGGGGGGGCTGGAGACTGAAGCTTTCTTT.

The chain recombines TRBV20-1 with TRBJ1-5; D is undetermined. The CDR3 is 11 residues long. The germline V gene encodes CDR1 DFQATT and CDR2 SNEGSKA (reference sequence). Trimming took 3 bases from V and 7 from J, leaving 7 bases between them. DNA of the CDR3: TGCAGTGCTAGCGCTGGGCAGCCCCAGCATTTT. Translating gives CSASAGQPQHF.

The chain's CDR3 is CAINRDRGTPLHF. The CDR3 DNA reads TGTGCCATCAACCGGGACAGGGGAACACCCCTCCACTTT. The J gene is TRBJ1-6, the V gene TRBV10-3; 10 positions match TRBD1. This CDR3 comprises 13 residues. With 7 bases clipped from V and 11 bases from J, the junction kept 5 bases outside the gene matches. Germline assignment: CDR1 ENHRY and CDR2 SYGVKD.

The chain employs TRBV5-1 and TRBJ2-3; D not certain. The CDR3 has 14 amino acids. The V end lost 6 bases, the J end lost 6 bases, and 17 bases lay between the germline ends. Germline V CDR1 and CDR2: SGHRS, YFSETQ. CDR3 DNA sequence: TGCGCCAGCACAACCGGGCCTGACGGGGATACGCAGTATTTT. This sequence encodes CASTTGPDGDTQYF.

This clonotype was counted between two and nine times. This chain connects TRBV4-1 to TRBJ2-2; tentatively, D is TRBD2 (6 bases). This CDR3 has 14 residues. Germline V gene data show CDR1 as MGHRA and CDR2 as YSYEKL. V lost 0 bases and J lost 6, with 8 bases in between. The CDR3 is CASSQDPGAGELFF. The CDR3 DNA reads as TGCGCCAGCAGCCAAGACCCGGGGGCCGGGGAGCTGTTTTTT.

This clonotype was seen a single time. CDR3 in amino acids: CASSAFSNQPQHF. In DNA form, the CDR3 reads TGTGCCAGTAGTGCGTTCAGCAATCAGCCCCAGCATTTT. This rearrangement joins TRBV19 to TRBJ1-5; D is uncertain. V was cut by 5 bases and J by 1 base, with 6 bases left in between. Germline V gene sequence: CDR1 LNHDA, CDR2 SQIVND (reference sequence). The CDR3 loop spans 13 amino acids.

This clonotype has a handful of counts. V gene TRBV4-3 combines with J gene TRBJ1-2, with 7 bases that match TRBD1. The germline V gene encodes CDR1 LGHNA and CDR2 YSLEER. V shed 3 bases, J shed 2 bases, and the junction held 9 bases outside the gene matches. This CDR3 spans 16 amino acids. Written as DNA, the CDR3 is TGCGCCAGCAGCCAGGTGAACAGGGGCTTCAACTATGGCTACACCTTC. Amino acid sequence: CASSQVNRGFNYGYTF.

This chain connects TRBV7-9 to TRBJ2-5, with D perhaps assigned TRBD1 or TRBD2 (5 bases each). V dropped 5 bases and J dropped 4 bases, with 17 bases sitting between them. CDR1 SEHNR and CDR2 FQNEAQ come from the germline V gene (reference sequence). CDR3 length equals 15 residues. CDR3 nucleotides: TGTGCCAGCAGCCCCCAGGGAGTTCTGGCAGAGACCCAGTACTTC. This gives the protein CASSPQGVLAETQYF.

This clonotype has just a few counts. The chain couples TRBV3-1 to TRBJ2-5; D possibly uses TRBD1 or TRBD2 (5 bases each). There are 15 residues in the CDR3. Trimming removed 1 base at V and 2 bases at J, with 11 bases between. In germline, CDR1 is LGHDT, CDR2 YNNKEL (reference sequence). The CDR3 region is CASSQGGVRQETQYF. The CDR3 DNA reads as TGTGCCAGCAGCCAAGGAGGGGTCAGGCAAGAGACCCAGTACTTC.

This chain connects TRBV6-5 to TRBJ1-4; 11 nucleotides match TRBD1. J lost 7 bases, V lost 2 bases, and 3 bases had no gene match. Germline V gives CDR1 MNHEY, CDR2 SVGAGI. This CDR3 is built from 15 residues. DNA for the CDR3: TGTGCCAGCAGTTACCTCGGGACAGGGGGTGAAAAACTGTTTTTT. Amino acid sequence: CASSYLGTGGEKLFF.

This chain connects TRBV3-1 to TRBJ2-7; TRBD1 matches 11 bases. V shed 1 base and J 3 bases; nucleotides not matched to a gene: 8. Germline loops: CDR1 LGHDT, CDR2 YNNKEL (reference sequence). The CDR3 totals 17 residues. In DNA, the CDR3 is TGTGCCAGCAGCCAAGGCCTCCGGACAGGGGGCCACTACGAGCAGTACTTC. It yields the protein CASSQGLRTGGHYEQYF.

The gene calls are TRBV7-2 and TRBJ1-2; D remains ambiguous. The CDR3 covers 16 residues. CDR1 and CDR2 from the germline V gene are SGHTA and FQGNSA. Between the trimmed V and J ends, which lost 2 bases and 6 bases, there was a span of 19 bases. The CDR3 loop is CASSLTPVRVVDGYTF. CDR3 in DNA: TGTGCCAGCAGCTTAACCCCTGTTCGGGTAGTCGATGGCTACACCTTC.

The rearrangement links TRBV7-7 to TRBJ2-5; D might be TRBD1 or TRBD2, each matching 5 bases. The germline V gene encodes CDR1 SSHAT and CDR2 FNYEAQ (reference sequence). The V end was cut by 3 bases, the J end by 4 bases, with 15 bases between. The CDR3 runs to 15 residues. The CDR3 sequence is CASSLGGGAGETQYF. The CDR3 coding sequence is TGTGCCAGCAGCTTGGGCGGTGGGGCGGGAGAGACCCAGTACTTC. Looking up the rest from reference TRBV7-7 and TRBJ2-5 gives the full variable domain: GAGVSQSPRYKVTKRGQDVTLRCDPISSHATLYWYQQALGQGPEFLTYFNYEAQPDKSGLPSDRFSAERPEGSISTLTIQRTEQRDSAMYRCASSLGGGAGETQYFGPGTRLLVL.

This chain joins TRBV29-1 and TRBJ1-2; 9 nucleotides line up with TRBD1. The junction had 9 bases not matched to a gene; V was cut back by 7 bases and J by 6 bases. This CDR3 is 13 amino acids long. The germline V gene has CDR1 SQVTM and CDR2 ANQGSEA. CDR3 DNA sequence: TGCAGCGCCGGCGGACAGGGGAGAAATGGCTACACCTTC. This codes for CSAGGQGRNGYTF.

There are a few counts of this clonotype. The V and J genes are TRBV10-3 and TRBJ1-2; D gene ambiguous. Germline loops: CDR1 ENHRY, CDR2 SYGVKD. There are 12 residues in the CDR3. Trimming removed 8 bases at V and 2 bases at J, with 9 bases between. DNA of the CDR3: TGTGCCATCGAATCAGCGAACTATGGCTACACCTTC. Its protein product is CAIESANYGYTF.

This rearrangement joins TRBV11-2 to TRBJ2-7; D gene unclear. Per germline, CDR1 SGHAT and CDR2 FQNNGV. The CDR3 has 14 amino acids. V was clipped by 6 bases and J by 4 bases, with 16 bases between them. The CDR3 loop reads CASSPAWTWYEQYF. The CDR3 coding sequence is TGTGCCAGCAGTCCGGCGTGGACGTGGTACGAGCAGTACTTC.

The chain couples TRBV3-1 to TRBJ2-1, with 9 bases fitting TRBD2. CDR3 length equals 13 residues. The trim removed 8 bases at V and 5 bases at J, leaving 4 bases unmatched. Germline V gene sequence: CDR1 LGHDT, CDR2 YNNKEL (reference sequence). CDR3 in amino acids: CASAGTSNNEQFF. DNA for the CDR3: TGTGCCAGCGCCGGGACTAGCAACAATGAGCAGTTCTTC.

Only a few counts were recorded for this clonotype. The chain couples TRBV5-1 to TRBJ2-5, with 10 bases matching TRBD2. V was pared by 5 bases and J by 3 bases, with 4 bases of the junction left unmatched. CDR1 and CDR2 from the germline V gene are SGHRS and YFSETQ. CDR3 length: 14 residues. The CDR3 is CASRPGTSEETQYF. CDR3 in DNA: TGCGCCAGCAGACCCGGGACTAGCGAAGAGACCCAGTACTTC.